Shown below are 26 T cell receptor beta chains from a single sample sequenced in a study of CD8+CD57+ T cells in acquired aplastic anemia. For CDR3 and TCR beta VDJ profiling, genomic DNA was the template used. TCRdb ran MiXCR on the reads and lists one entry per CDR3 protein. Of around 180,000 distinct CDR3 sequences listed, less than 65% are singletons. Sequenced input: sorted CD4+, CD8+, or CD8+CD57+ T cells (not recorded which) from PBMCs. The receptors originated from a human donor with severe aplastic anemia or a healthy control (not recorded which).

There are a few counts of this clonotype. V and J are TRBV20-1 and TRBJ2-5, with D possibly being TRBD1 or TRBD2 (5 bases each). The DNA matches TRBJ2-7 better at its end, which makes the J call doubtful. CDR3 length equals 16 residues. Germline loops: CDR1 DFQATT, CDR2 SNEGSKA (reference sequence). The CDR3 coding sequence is TGCAGTGCTAGAGATCTTCGGGACGTACCTTCCTACGAGCAGTACTTC. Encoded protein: CSARDLRDVPSYEQYF.

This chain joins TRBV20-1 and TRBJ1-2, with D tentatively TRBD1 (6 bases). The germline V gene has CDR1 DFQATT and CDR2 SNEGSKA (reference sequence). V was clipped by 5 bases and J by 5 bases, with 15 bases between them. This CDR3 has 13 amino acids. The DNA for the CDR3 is TGCAGTGCTCCACAGGGTTCCGGATATGGCTACACCTTC. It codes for CSAPQGSGYGYTF.

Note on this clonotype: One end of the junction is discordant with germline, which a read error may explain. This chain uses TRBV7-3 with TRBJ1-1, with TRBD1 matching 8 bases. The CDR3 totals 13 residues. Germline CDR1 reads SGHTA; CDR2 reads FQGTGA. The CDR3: CDSSQYPGGQAFF. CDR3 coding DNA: TGTGACAGCAGTCAGTATCCAGGGGGCCAAGCTTTCTTT. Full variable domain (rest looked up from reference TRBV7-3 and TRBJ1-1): GAGVSQTPSNKVTEKGKYVELRCDPISGHTALYWYRQSLGQGPEFLIYFQGTGAADDSGLPNDRFFAVRPEGSVSTLKIQRTERGDSAVYLCDSSQYPGGQAFFGQGTRLTVV.

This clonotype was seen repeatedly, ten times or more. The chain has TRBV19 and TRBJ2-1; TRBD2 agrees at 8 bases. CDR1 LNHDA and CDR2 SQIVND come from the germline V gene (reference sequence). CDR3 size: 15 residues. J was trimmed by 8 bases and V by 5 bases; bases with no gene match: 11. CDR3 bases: TGTGCCAGTAGTGCCCTAGGACTAGCTGTCCATGAGCAGTTCTTC. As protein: CASSALGLAVHEQFF. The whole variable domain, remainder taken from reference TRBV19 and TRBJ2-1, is DGGITQSPKYLFRKEGQNVTLSCEQNLNHDAMYWYRQDPGQGLRLIYYSQIVNDFQKGDIAEGYSVSREKKESFPLTVTSAQKNPTAFYLCASSALGLAVHEQFFGPGTRLTVL.

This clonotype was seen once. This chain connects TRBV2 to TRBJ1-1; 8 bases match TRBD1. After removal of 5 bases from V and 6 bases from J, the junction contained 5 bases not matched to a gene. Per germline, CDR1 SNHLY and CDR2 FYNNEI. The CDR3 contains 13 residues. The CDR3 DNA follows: TGTGCCAGCAGTTTCCACAGGGGGGCTGAAGCTTTCTTT. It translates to CASSFHRGAEAFF. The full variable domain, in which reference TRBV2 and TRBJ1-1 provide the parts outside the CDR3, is EPEVTQTPSHQVTQMGQEVILRCVPISNHLYFYWYRQILGQKVEFLVSFYNNEISEKSEIFDDQFSVERPDGSNFTLKIRSTKLEDSAMYFCASSFHRGAEAFFGQGTRLTVV.

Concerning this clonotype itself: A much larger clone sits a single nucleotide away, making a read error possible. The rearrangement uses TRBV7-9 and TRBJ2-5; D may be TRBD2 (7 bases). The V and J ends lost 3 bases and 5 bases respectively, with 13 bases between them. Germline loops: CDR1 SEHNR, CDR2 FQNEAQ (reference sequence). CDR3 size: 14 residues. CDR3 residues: CASSLGGGFETQYF. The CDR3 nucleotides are TGTGCCAGCAGCTTGGGGGGGGGCTTTGAGACCCAGTACTTC.

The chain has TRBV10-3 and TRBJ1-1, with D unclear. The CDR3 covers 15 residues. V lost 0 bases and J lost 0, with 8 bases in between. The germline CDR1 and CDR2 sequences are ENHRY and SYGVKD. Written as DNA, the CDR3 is TGTGCCATCAGTGAGTCCAATGGGATGAACACTGAAGCTTTCTTT. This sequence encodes CAISESNGMNTEAFF.

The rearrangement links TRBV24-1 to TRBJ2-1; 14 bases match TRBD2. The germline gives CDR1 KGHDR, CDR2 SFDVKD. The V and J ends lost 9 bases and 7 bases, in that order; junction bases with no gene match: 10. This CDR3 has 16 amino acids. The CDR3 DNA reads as TGTGCCACCGACGGGACTAGCGGGGGACTGGGAAATGAGCAGTTCTTC. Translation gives CATDGTSGGLGNEQFF.

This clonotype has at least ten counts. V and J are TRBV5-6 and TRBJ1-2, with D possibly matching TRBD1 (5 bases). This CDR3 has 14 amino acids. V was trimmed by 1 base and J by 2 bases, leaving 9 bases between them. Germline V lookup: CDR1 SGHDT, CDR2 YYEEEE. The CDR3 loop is CASSLLTENYGYTF. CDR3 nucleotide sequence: TGTGCCAGCAGCTTGCTGACAGAAAACTATGGCTACACCTTC.

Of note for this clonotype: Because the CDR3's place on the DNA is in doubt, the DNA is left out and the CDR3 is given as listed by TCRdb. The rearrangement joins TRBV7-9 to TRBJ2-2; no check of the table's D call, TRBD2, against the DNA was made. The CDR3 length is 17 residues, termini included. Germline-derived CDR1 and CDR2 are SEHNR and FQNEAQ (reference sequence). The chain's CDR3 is CAGSTDSYEQYFGELFF.

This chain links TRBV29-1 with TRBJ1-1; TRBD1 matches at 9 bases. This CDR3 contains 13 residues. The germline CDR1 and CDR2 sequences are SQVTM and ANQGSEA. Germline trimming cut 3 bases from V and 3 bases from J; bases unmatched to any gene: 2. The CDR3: CSVERTGDTEAFF. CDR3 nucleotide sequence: TGCAGCGTTGAGAGGACAGGGGACACTGAAGCTTTCTTT.

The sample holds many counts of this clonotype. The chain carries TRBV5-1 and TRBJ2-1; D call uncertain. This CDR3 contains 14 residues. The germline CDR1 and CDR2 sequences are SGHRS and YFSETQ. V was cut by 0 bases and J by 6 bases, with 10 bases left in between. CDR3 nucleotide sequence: TGCGCCAGCAGCTTGGCCGCAGGCAGCAATGAGCAGTTCTTC. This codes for CASSLAAGSNEQFF.

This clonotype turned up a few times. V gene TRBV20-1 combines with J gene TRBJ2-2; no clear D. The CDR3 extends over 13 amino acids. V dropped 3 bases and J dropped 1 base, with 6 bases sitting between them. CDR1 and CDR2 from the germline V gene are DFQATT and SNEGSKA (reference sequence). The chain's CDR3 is CSASVGNTGELFF. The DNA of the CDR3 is TGCAGTGCTAGTGTAGGGAACACCGGGGAGCTGTTTTTT.

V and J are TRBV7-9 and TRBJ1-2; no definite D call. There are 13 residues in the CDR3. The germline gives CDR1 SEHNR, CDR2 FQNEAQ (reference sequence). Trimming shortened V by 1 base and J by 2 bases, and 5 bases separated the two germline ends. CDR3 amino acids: CASSLDSNYGYTF. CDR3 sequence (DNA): TGTGCCAGCAGCTTAGACTCAAACTATGGCTACACCTTC.

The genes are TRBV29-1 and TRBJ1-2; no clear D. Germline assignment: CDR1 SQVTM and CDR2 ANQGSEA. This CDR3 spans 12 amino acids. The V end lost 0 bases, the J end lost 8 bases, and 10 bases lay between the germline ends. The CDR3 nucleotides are TGCAGCGTTGAAGATCCAGCCAGGGGCTACACCTTC. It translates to CSVEDPARGYTF.

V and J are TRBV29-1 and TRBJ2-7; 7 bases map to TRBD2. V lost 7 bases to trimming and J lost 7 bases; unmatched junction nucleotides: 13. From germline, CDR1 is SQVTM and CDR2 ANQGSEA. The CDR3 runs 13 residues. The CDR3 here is CSGRTGGTGEQYF. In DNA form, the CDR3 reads TGCAGCGGGAGAACGGGAGGAACCGGGGAGCAGTACTTC.

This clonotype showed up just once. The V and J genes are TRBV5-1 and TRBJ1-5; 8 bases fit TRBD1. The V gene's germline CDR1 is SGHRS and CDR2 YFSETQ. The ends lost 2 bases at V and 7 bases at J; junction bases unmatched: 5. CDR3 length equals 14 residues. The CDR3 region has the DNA TGCGCCAGCAGCTTCGGACAGGGTGAACAGCCCCAGCATTTT. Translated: CASSFGQGEQPQHF.

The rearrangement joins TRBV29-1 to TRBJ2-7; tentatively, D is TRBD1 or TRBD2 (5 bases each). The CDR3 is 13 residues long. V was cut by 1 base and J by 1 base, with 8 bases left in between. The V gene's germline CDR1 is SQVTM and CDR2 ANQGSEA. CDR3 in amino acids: CSVEAGGSYEQYF. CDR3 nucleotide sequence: TGCAGCGTTGAAGCTGGGGGTTCCTACGAGCAGTACTTC.

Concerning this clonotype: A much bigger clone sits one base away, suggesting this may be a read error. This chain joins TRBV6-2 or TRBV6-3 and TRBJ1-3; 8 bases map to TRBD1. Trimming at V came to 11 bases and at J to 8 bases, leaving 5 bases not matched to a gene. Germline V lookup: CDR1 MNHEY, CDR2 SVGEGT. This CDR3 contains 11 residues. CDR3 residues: CAGTTGDTIYF. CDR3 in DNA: TGTGCCGGCACGACAGGGGACACCATATATTTT.

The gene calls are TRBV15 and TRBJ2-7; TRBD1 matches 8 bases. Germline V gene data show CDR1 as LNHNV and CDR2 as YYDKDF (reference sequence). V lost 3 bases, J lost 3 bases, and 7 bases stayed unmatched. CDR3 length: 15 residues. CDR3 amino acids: CATSSEGTGVYEQYF. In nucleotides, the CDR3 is TGTGCCACCAGCAGTGAAGGGACAGGAGTCTACGAGCAGTACTTC.

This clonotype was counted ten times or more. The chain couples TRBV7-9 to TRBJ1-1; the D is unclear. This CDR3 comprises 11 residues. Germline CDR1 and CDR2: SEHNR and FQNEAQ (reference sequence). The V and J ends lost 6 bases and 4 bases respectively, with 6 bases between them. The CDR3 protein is CASRLVTEAFF. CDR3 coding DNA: TGTGCCAGCAGACTAGTCACTGAAGCTTTCTTT. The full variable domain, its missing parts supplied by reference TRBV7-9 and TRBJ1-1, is DTGVSQNPRHKITKRGQNVTFRCDPISEHNRLYWYRQTLGQGPEFLTYFQNEAQLEKSRLLSDRFSAERPKGSFSTLEIQRTEQGDSAMYLCASRLVTEAFFGQGTRLTVV.

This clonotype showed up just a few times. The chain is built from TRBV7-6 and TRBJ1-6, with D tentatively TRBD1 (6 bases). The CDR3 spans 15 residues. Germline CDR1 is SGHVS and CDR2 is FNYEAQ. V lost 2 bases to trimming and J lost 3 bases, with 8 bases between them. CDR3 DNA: TGTGCCAGCAGCTTAACACAGGGCTATAATTCACCCCTCCACTTT. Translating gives CASSLTQGYNSPLHF. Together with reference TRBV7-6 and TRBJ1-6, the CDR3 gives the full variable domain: GAGVSQSPRYKVTKRGQDVALRCDPISGHVSLYWYRQALGQGPEFLTYFNYEAQQDKSGLPNDRFSAERPEGSISTLTIQRTEQRDSAMYRCASSLTQGYNSPLHFGNGTRLTVT.

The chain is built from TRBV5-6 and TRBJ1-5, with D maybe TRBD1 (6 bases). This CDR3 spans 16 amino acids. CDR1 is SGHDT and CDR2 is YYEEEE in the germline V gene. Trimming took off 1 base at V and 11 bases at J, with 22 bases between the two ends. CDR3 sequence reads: CASSLMQGQTASTQHF. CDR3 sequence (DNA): TGTGCCAGCAGCTTGATGCAAGGACAGACCGCATCGACCCAGCATTTT.

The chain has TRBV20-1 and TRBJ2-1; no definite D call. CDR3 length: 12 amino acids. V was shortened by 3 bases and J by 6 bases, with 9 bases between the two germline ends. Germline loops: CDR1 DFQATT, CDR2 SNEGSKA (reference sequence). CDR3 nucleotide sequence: TGCAGTGCTAGGACCCCGGGCAATGAGCAGTTCTTC. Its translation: CSARTPGNEQFF.

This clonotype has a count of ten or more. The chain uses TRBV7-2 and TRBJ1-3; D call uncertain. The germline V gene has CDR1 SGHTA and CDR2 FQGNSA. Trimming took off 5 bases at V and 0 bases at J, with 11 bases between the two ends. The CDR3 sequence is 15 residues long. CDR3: CASSARPNSGNTIYF. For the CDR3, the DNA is TGTGCCAGCAGCGCGCGACCGAACTCTGGAAACACCATATATTTT.

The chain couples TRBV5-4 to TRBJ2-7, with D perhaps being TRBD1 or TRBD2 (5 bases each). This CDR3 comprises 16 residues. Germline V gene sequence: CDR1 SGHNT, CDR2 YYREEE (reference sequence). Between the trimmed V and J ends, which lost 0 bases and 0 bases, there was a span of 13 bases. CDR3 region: CASSLGGTASSYEQYF. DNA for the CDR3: TGTGCCAGCAGCTTGGGAGGGACCGCCAGCTCCTACGAGCAGTACTTC. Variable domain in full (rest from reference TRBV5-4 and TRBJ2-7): ETGVTQSPTHLIKTRGQQVTLRCSSQSGHNTVSWYQQALGQGPQFIFQYYREEENGRGNFPPRFSGLQFPNYSSELNVNALELDDSALYLCASSLGGTASSYEQYFGPGTRLTVT.